This T cell receptor (beta chain) was sequenced for a study of blood T cell repertoires in COVID-19. Study-wide context: Sites in the United States, Italy and Spain provided acute and convalescent COVID-19 samples. T cells, B-cell-depleted T cells, or PBMCs supplied cDNA or gDNA.

This CDR3 region has 14 residues. V shed 4 bases and J 7 bases; nucleotides not matched to a gene: 6. CDR1 and CDR2 (germline): LGHDT, YNNKEL (reference sequence). Recruited during active infection, patients (from Seattle) were subsequently followed longitudinally. To note about this clone: The identical CDR3 is also encoded by other nucleotide sequences in the sample.

Authors' analysis steps: Scientists estimated how many nucleated cells there were by amplifying reference gene primers. This table comes from immunoSEQ multiplex PCR, and its TCRdb copy is limited to in-frame clones, with some not included. V, J and clone size are those of that table, while D and trimming were read from the DNA. Among 85,000 to 100,000 clones listed, around 90% were seen once. This chain joins TRBV3-1 (or the pseudogene TRBV3-2) and TRBJ1-5, with TRBD1 matching over 8 bases. The sequenced sample was peripheral blood. The receptor was isolated from a man in his forties or fifties with COVID-19, enrolled during active disease. The CDR3 coding sequence is TGTGCCAGCAGCCTCGGACAGGGTAACCAGCCCCAGCATTTT. The encoded protein is CASSLGQGNQPQHF.